These T cell receptor beta chains were read from a single sample in a study of shared clonotypes between healthy human individuals. Repertoires were generated with immunoSEQ multiplex PCR, while TCRdb's copy carries only in-frame clones and drops some. The table includes roughly 810,000 clones, roughly 96% detected once. Sequenced input: naive CD8+ T cells sorted from blood. These receptors were taken from a man aged 25 to 40 in good health. CDR3s include the opening cysteine and the closing phenylalanine or tryptophan. The D gene is left open where the match is weak. Size is stated for part of the rows, as once, few or many counts, or as a class when the clone is expanded.

j_call: TRBJ1-2; d_call: TRBD1; cdr3_length: 15; v_call: TRBV28; clone_size: NA; cdr3_aa: CATRDRGQIYYGYTF; cdr3_nt: TGTGCCACACGGGACAGGGGGCAAATTTACTATGGCTACACCTTC
j_call: TRBJ2-5; d_call: TRBD2; cdr3_length: 14; v_call: TRBV25-1; clone_size: once; cdr3_aa: CASTEAGGRETQYF; cdr3_nt: TGTGCCAGCACCGAGGCGGGGGGGCGAGAGACCCAGTACTTC
j_call: TRBJ2-3; d_call: TRBD2; cdr3_length: 14; v_call: TRBV27; clone_size: NA; cdr3_aa: CASSGTSVRDTQYF; cdr3_nt: TGTGCCAGCAGTGGGACTAGCGTGAGGGATACGCAGTATTTT
j_call: TRBJ1-5; d_call: NA; cdr3_length: 15; v_call: TRBV19; clone_size: NA; cdr3_aa: CASSTISYSNQPQHF; cdr3_nt: TGTGCCAGTAGTACCATAAGTTATAGCAATCAGCCCCAGCATTTT
j_call: TRBJ2-2; d_call: NA; cdr3_length: 17; v_call: TRBV19; clone_size: NA; cdr3_aa: CASSPERDIFNTGELFF; cdr3_nt: TGTGCCAGTAGTCCCGAACGGGACATTTTTAACACCGGGGAGCTGTTTTTT
j_call: TRBJ1-2; d_call: NA; cdr3_length: 15; v_call: TRBV4-3; clone_size: NA; cdr3_aa: CASSQDVTEVDGYTF; cdr3_nt: TGCGCCAGCAGCCAAGATGTAACAGAGGTAGATGGCTACACCTTC
j_call: TRBJ2-5; d_call: TRBD1; cdr3_length: 12; v_call: TRBV10-3; clone_size: NA; cdr3_aa: CATRDSQETQYF; cdr3_nt: TGTGCCACCCGGGACAGCCAAGAGACCCAGTACTTC
j_call: TRBJ2-7; d_call: TRBD1; cdr3_length: 15; v_call: TRBV6-1; clone_size: once; cdr3_aa: CASSLNRDRTYEQYF; cdr3_nt: TGTGCCAGCAGCCTTAACCGGGACAGGACCTACGAGCAGTACTTC
j_call: TRBJ2-1; d_call: NA; cdr3_length: 16; v_call: TRBV10-3; clone_size: NA; cdr3_aa: CAISESLAGSSNEQFF; cdr3_nt: TGTGCCATCAGTGAGTCGTTGGCAGGGTCGAGCAATGAGCAGTTCTTC
j_call: TRBJ1-4; d_call: NA; cdr3_length: 16; v_call: TRBV6-1; clone_size: NA; cdr3_aa: CASSEATTGSNEKLFF; cdr3_nt: TGTGCCAGCAGTGAAGCAACGACAGGATCTAATGAAAAACTGTTTTTT
j_call: TRBJ1-1; d_call: NA; cdr3_length: 18; v_call: TRBV25-1; clone_size: NA; cdr3_aa: CASSENTLGRRDNTEAFF; cdr3_nt: TGTGCCAGCAGTGAAAACACCTTGGGAAGAAGAGATAATACTGAAGCTTTCTTT
j_call: TRBJ2-7; d_call: NA; cdr3_length: 12; v_call: TRBV2; clone_size: NA; cdr3_aa: CASLGRLREQYF; cdr3_nt: TGTGCCAGTCTGGGGAGGCTACGAGAGCAGTACTTC
j_call: TRBJ2-7; d_call: NA; cdr3_length: 12; v_call: TRBV6-6; clone_size: NA; cdr3_aa: CASSFRPYEQYF; cdr3_nt: TGTGCCAGCAGTTTTCGACCTTACGAGCAGTACTTC
j_call: TRBJ2-3; d_call: TRBD2; cdr3_length: 18; v_call: TRBV18; clone_size: NA; cdr3_aa: CASSPWGTSEVGTDTQYF; cdr3_nt: TGTGCCAGCTCACCATGGGGGACTAGCGAGGTTGGCACAGATACGCAGTATTTT
j_call: TRBJ1-1; d_call: NA; cdr3_length: 15; v_call: TRBV5-1; clone_size: NA; cdr3_aa: CASSLGETANTEAFF; cdr3_nt: TGCGCCAGCAGCTTGGGGGAGACAGCGAACACTGAAGCTTTCTTT